These T cell receptor beta chains were read from a single sample in a study of CD8 T cells in ankylosing spondylitis. TCRdb ran MiXCR on the 5' RACE reads and lists one entry per CDR3 protein. The table records approximately 350,000 distinct CDR3 sequences, roughly 20% of them present only once. Sequences were obtained from blood, either unsorted or a sorted T cell fraction (not recorded which). The receptors were sampled from a male donor with ankylosing spondylitis or in good health (not recorded which). Both conserved end residues are part of each CDR3. A D gene is named only where the DNA matches it firmly. For some rows the clone size is stated as once, few or many, or as a class when expanded; others skip it.

d_call: NA; j_call: TRBJ2-1; clone_size: NA; v_call: TRBV4-1; cdr3_length: 12; cdr3_aa: CASSQQGTEQFF; cdr3_nt: TGCGCCAGCAGCCAACAGGGGACCGAGCAGTTCTTC
d_call: TRBD1; j_call: TRBJ2-3; clone_size: few; v_call: TRBV25-1; cdr3_length: 14; cdr3_aa: CASSDSDRTDTQYF; cdr3_nt: TGTGCCAGCAGTGATTCGGACAGGACAGATACGCAGTATTTT
d_call: NA; j_call: TRBJ2-1; clone_size: NA; v_call: TRBV5-5; cdr3_length: 15; cdr3_aa: CASSSRDGNYNEQFF; cdr3_nt: TGTGCCAGCAGCTCCCGGGACGGTAACTACAATGAGCAGTTCTTC
d_call: NA; j_call: TRBJ2-5; clone_size: NA; v_call: TRBV2; cdr3_length: 14; cdr3_aa: CASSGYLEVETQYF; cdr3_nt: TGTGCCAGCAGCGGGTATTTGGAGGTCGAGACCCAGTACTTC
d_call: NA; j_call: TRBJ2-7; clone_size: few; v_call: TRBV7-9; cdr3_length: 13; cdr3_aa: CASSLPQGFEQYF; cdr3_nt: TGTGCCAGCAGCTTACCTCAGGGGTTCGAGCAGTACTTC
d_call: NA; j_call: TRBJ1-2; clone_size: few; v_call: TRBV2; cdr3_length: 15; cdr3_aa: CASSGTRGFDYGYTF; cdr3_nt: TGTGCCAGCAGTGGAACGCGGGGATTTGACTATGGCTACACCTTC
d_call: TRBD1; j_call: TRBJ2-5; clone_size: NA; v_call: TRBV12-3/TRBV12-4; cdr3_length: 15; cdr3_aa: CASSYPTGGQETQYF; cdr3_nt: TGTGCCAGCAGTTACCCGACAGGGGGCCAAGAGACCCAGTACTTC
d_call: NA; j_call: TRBJ1-6; clone_size: few; v_call: TRBV6-1; cdr3_length: 15; cdr3_aa: CASSEWGLMVSPLHF; cdr3_nt: TGTGCCAGCAGTGAGTGGGGGTTGATGGTTTCACCCCTCCACTTT
d_call: TRBD1; j_call: TRBJ2-5; clone_size: NA; v_call: TRBV27; cdr3_length: 15; cdr3_aa: CASSFNRGSLETQYF; cdr3_nt: TGTGCCAGCAGTTTTAACAGGGGGAGTCTCGAGACCCAGTACTTC
d_call: NA; j_call: TRBJ2-1; clone_size: few; v_call: TRBV27; cdr3_length: 15; cdr3_aa: CASNQVRDAYNEQFF; cdr3_nt: TGTGCCAGCAACCAGGTCCGGGACGCCTACAATGAGCAGTTCTTC
d_call: NA; j_call: TRBJ2-7; clone_size: NA; v_call: TRBV4-1; cdr3_length: 13; cdr3_aa: CASSQVPGYEQYF; cdr3_nt: TGCGCCAGCAGCCAAGTCCCAGGCTACGAGCAGTACTTC
d_call: NA; j_call: TRBJ2-1; clone_size: NA; v_call: TRBV2; cdr3_length: 15; cdr3_aa: CASTTGESSYNEQFF; cdr3_nt: TGTGCCAGCACTACAGGCGAAAGCTCCTACAATGAGCAGTTCTTC
d_call: NA; j_call: TRBJ2-5; clone_size: few; v_call: TRBV27; cdr3_length: 15; cdr3_aa: CASSLRNPIQETQYF; cdr3_nt: TGTGCCAGCAGTTTGAGAAACCCTATCCAAGAGACCCAGTACTTC
d_call: TRBD1; j_call: TRBJ2-7; clone_size: NA; v_call: TRBV4-1; cdr3_length: 15; cdr3_aa: CASGFDRGSSYEQYF; cdr3_nt: TGCGCCAGCGGATTCGACAGGGGCAGCTCCTACGAGCAGTACTTC
d_call: NA; j_call: TRBJ2-5; clone_size: NA; v_call: TRBV12-3/TRBV12-4; cdr3_length: 17; cdr3_aa: CASSLATTGGIQGTQYF; cdr3_nt: TGTGCCAGCAGTTTAGCGACGACAGGAGGGATTCAAGGGACCCAGTACTTC
d_call: NA; j_call: TRBJ1-6; clone_size: few; v_call: TRBV28; cdr3_length: 12; cdr3_aa: CASSLGERPLHF; cdr3_nt: TGTGCCAGCAGTTTAGGGGAAAGACCCCTCCACTTT
d_call: TRBD2; j_call: TRBJ2-1; clone_size: NA; v_call: TRBV4-1; cdr3_length: 14; cdr3_aa: CASSKTSGGWGQFF; cdr3_nt: TGCGCCAGCAGTAAGACTAGCGGGGGGTGGGGGCAGTTCTTC
d_call: NA; j_call: TRBJ2-7; clone_size: NA; v_call: TRBV14; cdr3_length: 15; cdr3_aa: CASSQEDSPGYEQYF; cdr3_nt: TGTGCCAGCAGCCAAGAGGATTCGCCGGGCTACGAGCAGTACTTC
d_call: TRBD1; j_call: TRBJ2-5; clone_size: NA; v_call: TRBV7-8; cdr3_length: 15; cdr3_aa: CASSPLDRGTETQYF; cdr3_nt: TGTGCCAGCAGCCCGTTGGACAGGGGGACCGAGACCCAGTACTTC
d_call: TRBD1; j_call: TRBJ2-7; clone_size: NA; v_call: TRBV19; cdr3_length: 15; cdr3_aa: CASRARDSETYEQYF; cdr3_nt: TGTGCCAGTAGAGCCCGGGACAGTGAAACCTACGAGCAGTACTTC
d_call: NA; j_call: TRBJ1-1; clone_size: NA; v_call: TRBV14; cdr3_length: 12; cdr3_aa: CASSPRGREAFF; cdr3_nt: TGTGCCAGCAGCCCGAGGGGTCGTGAAGCTTTCTTT
d_call: NA; j_call: TRBJ2-5; clone_size: NA; v_call: TRBV5-1; cdr3_length: 14; cdr3_aa: CASSPFSGQETQYF; cdr3_nt: TGCGCCAGCAGCCCCTTTTCGGGCCAAGAGACCCAGTACTTC
d_call: NA; j_call: TRBJ2-7; clone_size: NA; v_call: TRBV28; cdr3_length: 15; cdr3_aa: CASSFSEGGSYEQYF; cdr3_nt: TGTGCCAGCAGTTTTAGCGAGGGGGGCTCCTACGAGCAGTACTTC
d_call: TRBD2; j_call: TRBJ2-1; clone_size: NA; v_call: TRBV6-5; cdr3_length: 18; cdr3_aa: CASSYGAGLAGGDNEQFF; cdr3_nt: TGTGCCAGCAGTTACGGGGCAGGACTAGCGGGGGGTGACAATGAGCAGTTCTTC
d_call: NA; j_call: TRBJ2-7; clone_size: NA; v_call: TRBV29-1; cdr3_length: 13; cdr3_aa: CSVQDRAGYEQYF; cdr3_nt: TGCAGCGTTCAAGACAGGGCGGGATACGAGCAGTACTTC
d_call: TRBD1; j_call: TRBJ2-2; clone_size: few; v_call: TRBV29-1; cdr3_length: 16; cdr3_aa: CSVEEGQGAITGELFF; cdr3_nt: TGCAGCGTTGAAGAAGGGCAGGGGGCAATCACCGGGGAGCTGTTTTTT
d_call: TRBD2; j_call: TRBJ2-1; clone_size: NA; v_call: TRBV12-3/TRBV12-4; cdr3_length: 14; cdr3_aa: CASTSGGWDNEQFF; cdr3_nt: TGTGCCAGCACCTCGGGGGGGTGGGACAATGAGCAGTTCTTC
d_call: TRBD2; j_call: TRBJ2-1; clone_size: NA; v_call: TRBV9; cdr3_length: 17; cdr3_aa: CASSAYGLAGGLNEQFF; cdr3_nt: TGTGCCAGCAGCGCCTACGGACTAGCGGGGGGCCTCAATGAGCAGTTCTTC
d_call: TRBD2; j_call: TRBJ2-2; clone_size: NA; v_call: TRBV12-3/TRBV12-4; cdr3_length: 15; cdr3_aa: CASSELAGEPGELFF; cdr3_nt: TGTGCCAGCAGTGAACTAGCGGGGGAGCCCGGGGAGCTGTTTTTT
d_call: NA; j_call: TRBJ2-1; clone_size: few; v_call: TRBV12-3/TRBV12-4; cdr3_length: 15; cdr3_aa: CASSLSGAIFGEQFF; cdr3_nt: TGTGCCAGCAGTTTATCCGGGGCTATCTTCGGTGAGCAGTTCTTC
d_call: NA; j_call: TRBJ2-1; clone_size: NA; v_call: TRBV9; cdr3_length: 13; cdr3_aa: CASSAPLDNEQFF; cdr3_nt: TGTGCCAGCAGCGCCCCGTTAGACAATGAGCAGTTCTTC
d_call: NA; j_call: TRBJ2-7; clone_size: NA; v_call: TRBV5-8; cdr3_length: 17; cdr3_aa: CASSKRWDLQLNYEQYF; cdr3_nt: TGTGCCAGCAGCAAAAGGTGGGACCTACAATTAAACTACGAGCAGTACTTC
d_call: NA; j_call: TRBJ2-5; clone_size: few; v_call: TRBV5-4; cdr3_length: 13; cdr3_aa: CASSLSSTSAQYF; cdr3_nt: TGTGCCAGCAGCTTGAGCTCTACGTCGGCCCAGTACTTC